The 7 T cell receptor beta chains below were found in one sample sequenced in a study of regulatory T cells in long-lasting Graves disease (dated by TCRdb to about 2021). The library was prepared using multiplex PCR. Instrument used: Illumina HiSeq 4000. TCR beta libraries were built with iRepertoire HTBI primers and Arm-PCR amplification of CDR3 regions. The raw public data were reprocessed by TCRdb itself: fastp quality trimming at Q25, MiXCR clonotype calling, in-frame beta chains only. When rows share a CDR3 protein, they turn into one entry using the most common DNA and genes. For this sample there are approximately 470,000 distinct CDR3 sequences; less than 25% appear just once. About 8.3% of the sample is taken by the ten largest. This sample's time point label indicates: persistent/refractory GD, antithyroid drugs over 5 years with positive TRAb. For both TCR sequencing and RNA sequencing, RNA was extracted from PBMCs using TRIzol.

This specimen was peripheral blood mononuclear cells (PBMCs), taken when the disease was refractory, from a patient treated with antithyroid drugs. These receptor sequences come from a female donor with Graves disease.

V usage is TRBV7-9 and J usage is TRBJ2-1, with TRBD1 as a possible D gene (6 bases). V was clipped by 5 bases and J by 4 bases, with 15 bases between them. The germline V gene has CDR1 SEHNR and CDR2 FQNEAQ (reference sequence). The CDR3 has 15 residues. CDR3 DNA: TGTGCCAGCAGCCCCTACGGGACACATTACAATGAGCAGTTCTTC. Translation: CASSPYGTHYNEQFF.

Concerning this clonotype itself: Compared with germline, one end of the junction differs, possibly owing to a read error. The chain recombines TRBV5-1 with TRBJ2-4, with D unclear. The CDR3 spans 12 residues. Germline V lookup: CDR1 SGHRS, CDR2 YFSETQ. CDR3 in DNA: TGCGCCAGCTCTTCGGCCAAAAACGTTCAGTACTTC. This codes for CASSSAKNVQYF.

The V call is TRBV5-1, the J call TRBJ2-7, with 8 bases matching TRBD2. With 2 bases clipped from V and 7 bases from J, the junction kept 11 bases outside the gene matches. There are 15 residues in the CDR3. Germline loops: CDR1 SGHRS, CDR2 YFSETQ. The CDR3 is CASSFTSGSPREQYF. CDR3 nucleotide sequence: TGCGCCAGCAGCTTTACTAGCGGTTCCCCGAGGGAGCAGTACTTC.

As concerns this clonotype: One end of the junction varies from germline; a read error may be responsible. The genes are TRBV11-2 and TRBJ1-3, with D possibly being TRBD1 (6 bases). In germline, CDR1 is SGHAT, CDR2 FQNNGV. There are 15 residues in the CDR3. For the CDR3, the DNA is TGTGCCAGCAGCACGACAGGCTTCTCTGGAAACACCATACATTTT. The encoded protein is CASSTTGFSGNTIHF.

The rearrangement uses TRBV19 and TRBJ2-7; 8 bases line up with TRBD1. Germline V gene sequence: CDR1 LNHDA, CDR2 SQIVND (reference sequence). The CDR3 has 13 residues. V lost 5 bases, J lost 6 bases, and 6 bases stayed unmatched. The chain's CDR3 is CASSSKQGGEQYF. The CDR3 DNA is TGTGCCAGTAGTTCTAAACAGGGGGGCGAGCAGTACTTC.

This clonotype was counted many times. The chain combines TRBV10-1 with TRBJ2-7; the match to TRBD1 covers 10 bases. This CDR3 is built from 16 residues. CDR1 and CDR2 from the germline V gene are WNHNN and SYGVQD (reference sequence). After removal of 3 bases from V and 0 bases from J, the junction contained 5 bases not matched to a gene. CDR3 DNA sequence: TGCGCCAGCAGTGAAGGGACAGGGGACATCTCCTACGAGCAGTACTTC. Its translation is CASSEGTGDISYEQYF.

This clonotype was counted only a few times. The chain has TRBV9 and TRBJ1-2; maybe TRBD1 (5 bases). CDR1 and CDR2 from the germline V gene are SGDLS and YYNGEE. The germline V and J ends were trimmed by 4 bases and 1 base, with 17 bases remaining between them. The CDR3 is 16 residues long. CDR3 protein: CASSSPRDENNYGYTF. DNA of the CDR3: TGTGCCAGCAGCTCCCCGAGGGACGAAAATAACTATGGCTACACCTTC. Filled out from reference TRBV9 and TRBJ1-2, the complete variable domain reads DSGVTQTPKHLITATGQRVTLRCSPRSGDLSVYWYQQSLDQGLQFLIQYYNGEERAKGNILERFSAQQFPDLHSELNLSSLELGDSALYFCASSSPRDENNYGYTFGSGTRLTVV.